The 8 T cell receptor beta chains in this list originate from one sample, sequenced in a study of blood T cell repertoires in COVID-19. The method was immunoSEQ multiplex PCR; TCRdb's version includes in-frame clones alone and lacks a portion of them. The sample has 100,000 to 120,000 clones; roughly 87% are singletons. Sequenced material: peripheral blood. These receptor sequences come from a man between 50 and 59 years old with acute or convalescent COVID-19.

CDR3 in amino acids: CASSLAGETDTQYF. The DNA of the CDR3 is TGTGCCAGCAGCTTGGCAGGGGAGACAGATACGCAGTATTTT. V usage is TRBV13 and J usage is TRBJ2-3; D might be TRBD1 (6 bases). V was trimmed by 3 bases and J by 3 bases, leaving 10 bases between them. Germline V gene lookup returns CDR1 PRHDT and CDR2 FYEKMQ (reference sequence). This CDR3 spans 14 amino acids.

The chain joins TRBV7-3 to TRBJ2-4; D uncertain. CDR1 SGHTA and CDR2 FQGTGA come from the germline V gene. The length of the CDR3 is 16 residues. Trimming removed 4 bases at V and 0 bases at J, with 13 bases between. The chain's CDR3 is CASSSIAALAKNIQYF. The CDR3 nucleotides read TGTGCCAGCAGCTCCATAGCTGCACTAGCCAAAAACATTCAGTACTTC.

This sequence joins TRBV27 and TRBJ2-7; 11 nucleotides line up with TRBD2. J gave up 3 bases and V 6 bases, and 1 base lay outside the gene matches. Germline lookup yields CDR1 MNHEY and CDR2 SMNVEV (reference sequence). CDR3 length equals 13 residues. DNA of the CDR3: TGTGCCAGCAGAGGACTAGCGGGCTACGAGCAGTACTTC. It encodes CASRGLAGYEQYF.

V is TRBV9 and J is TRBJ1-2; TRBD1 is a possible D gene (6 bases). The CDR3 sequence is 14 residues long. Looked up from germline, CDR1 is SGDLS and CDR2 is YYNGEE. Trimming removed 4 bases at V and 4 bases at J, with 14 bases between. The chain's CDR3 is CASSLPGHIYGYTF. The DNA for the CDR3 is TGTGCCAGCAGCCTACCGGGACACATCTATGGCTACACCTTC.

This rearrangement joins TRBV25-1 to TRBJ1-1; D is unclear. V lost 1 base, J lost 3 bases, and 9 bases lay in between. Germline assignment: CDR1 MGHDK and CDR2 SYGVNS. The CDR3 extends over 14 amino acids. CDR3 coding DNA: TGTGCCAGCAGTGAATGGCTGGCGGACACTGAAGCTTTCTTT. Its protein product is CASSEWLADTEAFF. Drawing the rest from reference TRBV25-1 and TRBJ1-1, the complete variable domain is EADIYQTPRYLVIGTGKKITLECSQTMGHDKMYWYQQDPGMELHLIHYSYGVNSTEKGDLSSESTVSRIRTEHFPLTLESARPSHTSQYLCASSEWLADTEAFFGQGTRLTVV.

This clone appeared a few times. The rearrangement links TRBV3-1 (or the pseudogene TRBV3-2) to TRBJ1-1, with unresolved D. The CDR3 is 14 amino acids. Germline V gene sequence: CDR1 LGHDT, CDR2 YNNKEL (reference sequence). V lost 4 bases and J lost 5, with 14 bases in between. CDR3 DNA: TGTGCCAGCAGCCCCTACACCAGAGGTACTGAAGCTTTCTTT. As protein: CASSPYTRGTEAFF.

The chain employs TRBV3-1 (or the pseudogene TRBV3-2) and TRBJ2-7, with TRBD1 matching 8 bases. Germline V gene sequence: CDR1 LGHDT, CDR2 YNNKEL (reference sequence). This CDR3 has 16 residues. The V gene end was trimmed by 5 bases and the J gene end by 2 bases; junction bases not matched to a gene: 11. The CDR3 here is CASSKIPGQDPYEQYF. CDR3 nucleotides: TGTGCCAGCAGCAAGATCCCGGGACAGGACCCCTACGAGCAGTACTTC.

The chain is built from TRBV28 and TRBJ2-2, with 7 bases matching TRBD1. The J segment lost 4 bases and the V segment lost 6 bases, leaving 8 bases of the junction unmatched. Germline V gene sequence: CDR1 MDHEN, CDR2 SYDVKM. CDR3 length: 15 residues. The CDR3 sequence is CASSPDRDATGELFF. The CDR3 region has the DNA TGTGCCAGCAGCCCCGACAGGGACGCCACCGGGGAGCTGTTTTTT.